One and the same sample provided the 32 T cell receptor beta chains below, sequenced in a study of blood T cell repertoires in COVID-19. The method was immunoSEQ multiplex PCR; TCRdb's version includes in-frame clones alone and lacks a portion of them. Of about 150,000 clones detected, approximately 80% appear once; the ten largest clones hold 3.7%. Input material: peripheral blood. Receptors originate from a woman over 75 with acute or convalescent COVID-19.

This clone was counted a few times. The chain is built from TRBV3-1 (or the pseudogene TRBV3-2) and TRBJ1-1; D unclear. V shed 0 bases and J shed 0 bases, with 5 bases lying between them. This CDR3 is built from 14 residues. Germline CDR1 and CDR2: LGHDT and YNNKEL (reference sequence). The CDR3 reads CASSQDTVNTEAFF. CDR3 in DNA: TGTGCCAGCAGCCAAGATACGGTGAACACTGAAGCTTTCTTT.

This chain links TRBV6-5 with TRBJ1-3; perhaps TRBD1 as D (5 bases). The germline V gene has CDR1 MNHEY and CDR2 SVGAGI. The CDR3 contains 16 residues. The V gene lost 2 bases and the J gene lost 4 bases, with 15 bases spanning the gap. In DNA, the CDR3 is TGTGCCAGCAGTTACCGGGGGGGGAGTGGCGGAAACACCATATATTTT. This encodes CASSYRGGSGGNTIYF.

CDR3 in DNA: TGTGCCAGCAGTGATCCGGGGACTAGCGGGAGGGAGACCCAGTACTTC. Its protein is CASSDPGTSGRETQYF. V is TRBV2 and J is TRBJ2-5; 15 bases agree with TRBD2. J gave up 5 bases and V 3 bases, and 4 bases lay outside the gene matches. Germline CDR1 and CDR2: SNHLY and FYNNEI. The CDR3 extends over 16 amino acids.

The V and J genes are TRBV10-3 and TRBJ2-1; 12 positions match TRBD2. This CDR3 is 13 amino acids long. The junction had 3 bases not matched to a gene; V was cut back by 10 bases and J by 5 bases. Looked up from germline, CDR1 is ENHRY and CDR2 is SYGVKD. Here the CDR3 DNA reads TGTGCCACCCGGACTAGCGGGAACAATGAGCAGTTCTTC. Translated, it gives CATRTSGNNEQFF.

This clone occurred once. The chain is built from TRBV5-4 and TRBJ2-1; 7 bases are a match to TRBD1. V was clipped by 3 bases and J by 2 bases; unmatched bases: 2. Germline V CDR1 and CDR2: SGHNT, YYREEE (reference sequence). The CDR3 is 14 amino acids. CDR3 sequence reads: CASSYGTAYNEQFF. CDR3 DNA: TGTGCCAGCAGCTACGGGACAGCCTACAATGAGCAGTTCTTC.

This CDR3 reads CASSVVWNTEAFF. In nucleotides, the CDR3 is TGTGCCAGCAGCGTAGTCTGGAACACTGAAGCTTTCTTT. The rearrangement links TRBV9 to TRBJ1-1; no reliable D call. Germline CDR1 and CDR2: SGDLS and YYNGEE. There are 13 residues in the CDR3. The V end lost 0 bases, the J end lost 1 base, and 4 bases lay between the germline ends.

This chain uses TRBV28 with TRBJ1-2, with unresolved D. The length of the CDR3 is 12 residues. Germline CDR1 MDHEN, CDR2 SYDVKM. Trimming took 3 bases from V and 8 from J, leaving 10 bases between them. CDR3 sequence: CASSFGGRGYTF. The CDR3 coding sequence is TGTGCCAGCAGTTTTGGAGGGAGGGGCTACACCTTC.

This clone was found once. The rearrangement joins TRBV5-1 to TRBJ1-4; D is ambiguous. CDR3 length equals 13 residues. V lost 5 bases and J 4 bases, leaving 9 bases between the germline ends. The germline gives CDR1 SGHRS, CDR2 YFSETQ. This CDR3 reads CASREGLNEKLFF. The CDR3 region has the DNA TGCGCCAGCAGGGAGGGCCTTAATGAAAAACTGTTTTTT.

The chain links TRBV30 to TRBJ1-1, with 8 bases identical to TRBD1. The V and J ends lost 1 base and 7 bases, in that order; junction bases with no gene match: 29. There are 21 residues in the CDR3. Germline values: CDR1 GTSNPN, CDR2 SVGIG (reference sequence). The CDR3 protein is CAWSGGVWTGRSLGRFREAFF. CDR3 nucleotides: TGTGCCTGGAGTGGAGGCGTCTGGACAGGGCGCTCTCTCGGGCGGTTTCGTGAAGCTTTCTTT. The full variable domain, with the rest looked up from reference TRBV30 and TRBJ1-1, is SQTIHQWPATLVQPVGSPLSLECTVEGTSNPNLYWYRQAAGRGLQLLFYSVGIGQISSEVPQNLSASRPQDRQFILSSKKLLLSDSGFYLCAWSGGVWTGRSLGRFREAFFGQGTRLTVV.

This CDR3 reads CASSSGQGGETQYF. The CDR3 nucleotides read TGTGCCAGCAGCTCCGGACAGGGAGGAGAGACCCAGTACTTC. The rearrangement links TRBV9 to TRBJ2-5, with 8 positions matching TRBD1. The junction had 6 bases not matched to a gene; V was cut back by 4 bases and J by 4 bases. The germline V gene encodes CDR1 SGDLS and CDR2 YYNGEE. This CDR3 comprises 14 residues.

CDR3 protein: CASSLPGTGGGQPQHF. CDR3 in DNA: TGTGCCAGCAGCTTACCCGGGACAGGGGGCGGGCAGCCCCAGCATTTT. The V and J genes are TRBV7-8 and TRBJ1-5, with 12 bases fitting TRBD1. There are 16 residues in the CDR3. In germline, CDR1 is SGHVS, CDR2 FQNEAQ. V was pared by 2 bases and J by 7 bases, with 6 bases of the junction left unmatched.

The V and J genes are TRBV6-1 and TRBJ1-5; 7 bases agree with TRBD1. The CDR3 has 19 residues. After removal of 4 bases from V and 0 bases from J, the junction contained 15 bases not matched to a gene. In germline, CDR1 is MNHNS, CDR2 SASEGT. CDR3 in DNA: TGTGCCAGCAGTGGTAGGACAGGCTTCGCTCTAAATAGCAATCAGCCCCAGCATTTT. As protein: CASSGRTGFALNSNQPQHF.

The chain links TRBV5-1 to TRBJ2-1; 7 bases match TRBD1. V shed 4 bases and J 5 bases; nucleotides not matched to a gene: 9. The CDR3 length is 15 residues. CDR1 is SGHRS, CDR2 YFSETQ, per germline. CDR3 residues: CASSPGQTTNNEQFF. CDR3 sequence (DNA): TGCGCCAGCAGCCCGGGACAGACAACTAACAATGAGCAGTTCTTC.

The chain combines TRBV18 with TRBJ1-4; 9 nucleotides align to TRBD1. The trim removed 1 base at V and 8 bases at J, leaving 8 bases unmatched. CDR1 is KGHSH and CDR2 is LQKENI in the germline V gene. The CDR3 sequence is 16 residues long. CDR3 in amino acids: CASSPQGDRVTEKLFF. CDR3 coding DNA: TGTGCCAGCTCACCACAAGGGGACAGGGTAACGGAAAAACTGTTTTTT.

The chain employs TRBV7-2 and TRBJ2-1, with TRBD2 identical over 11 bases. The CDR3 spans 15 residues. With 5 bases clipped from V and 5 bases from J, the junction kept 5 bases outside the gene matches. Germline lookup yields CDR1 SGHTA and CDR2 FQGNSA. The CDR3 bases are TGTGCCAGCAGCCCAGGACTAGCGGGCCACAATGAGCAGTTCTTC. Its protein is CASSPGLAGHNEQFF.

This sequence joins TRBV12-5 and TRBJ2-7; D possibly corresponds to TRBD1 (6 bases). The CDR3 totals 16 residues. The V end lost 0 bases, the J end lost 0 bases, and 12 bases lay between the germline ends. The germline V gene encodes CDR1 LGHNT and CDR2 FRNRAP. CDR3 amino acids: CASGLVTTGSSYEQYF. Written as DNA, the CDR3 is TGTGCTAGTGGTTTGGTCACGACAGGCAGCTCCTACGAGCAGTACTTC. The full variable domain, completed using reference TRBV12-5 and TRBJ2-7, is DARVTQTPRHKVTEMGQEVTMRCQPILGHNTVFWYRQTMMQGLELLAYFRNRAPLDDSGMPKDRFSAEMPDATLATLKIQPSEPRDSAVYFCASGLVTTGSSYEQYFGPGTRLTVT.

V and J are TRBV29-1 and TRBJ2-3; TRBD2 is a possible D gene (5 bases). CDR1 is SQVTM, CDR2 ANQGSEA, per germline. The CDR3 consists of 13 residues. V gave up 6 bases and J gave up 3 bases, with 13 bases separating them. The CDR3 sequence is CSVGLDPTDTQYF. Written as DNA, the CDR3 is TGCAGCGTAGGACTGGACCCTACAGATACGCAGTATTTT.

The rearrangement uses TRBV3-1 (or the pseudogene TRBV3-2) and TRBJ1-2, with D uncertain. Germline lookup yields CDR1 LGHDT and CDR2 YNNKEL (reference sequence). V gave up 1 base and J gave up 8 bases, with 8 bases separating them. The CDR3 is made up of 12 amino acids. CDR3 nucleotide sequence: TGTGCCAGCAGCCAAGCGGTCGGGGGCTACACCTTC. It specifies CASSQAVGGYTF.

The CDR3 loop reads CASSSGRTPNEKLFF. CDR3 bases: TGTGCCAGCAGCTCCGGACGGACTCCTAATGAAAAACTGTTTTTT. J is TRBJ1-4 and V is TRBV7-3; D gene ambiguous. The germline gives CDR1 SGHTA, CDR2 FQGTGA. V lost 4 bases and J lost 3, with 12 bases in between. The CDR3 length is 15 residues.

The chain links TRBV6-2 or TRBV6-3 to TRBJ1-1, with D perhaps matching TRBD1 (5 bases). Germline CDR1 MNHEY, CDR2 SVGEGT. The V end lost 2 bases, the J end lost 0 bases, and 7 bases lay between the germline ends. The CDR3 is 14 residues long. The CDR3 is CASSYDSMNTEAFF. CDR3 in DNA: TGTGCCAGCAGTTACGACAGCATGAACACTGAAGCTTTCTTT.

J is TRBJ2-3 and V is TRBV5-1; tentative D call: TRBD2 (6 bases). CDR1 and CDR2 from the germline V gene are SGHRS and YFSETQ. The CDR3 loop spans 15 amino acids. V lost 2 bases to trimming and J lost 4 bases, with 14 bases between them. CDR3 loop: CASSLSRGGADTQYF. CDR3 bases: TGCGCCAGCAGCTTATCCCGGGGAGGAGCAGATACGCAGTATTTT.

This clone came up once. The chain uses TRBV19 and TRBJ1-1; TRBD1 might be the D (6 bases). This CDR3 spans 14 amino acids. Trimming stripped 3 bases from V and 3 bases from J, with 11 bases between. Per germline, CDR1 LNHDA and CDR2 SQIVND (reference sequence). CDR3 loop: CASSITQGYTEAFF. The CDR3 DNA follows: TGTGCCAGTAGTATCACCCAGGGGTACACTGAAGCTTTCTTT. The entire variable domain, with the rest obtained from reference TRBV19 and TRBJ1-1, is as follows: DGGITQSPKYLFRKEGQNVTLSCEQNLNHDAMYWYRQDPGQGLRLIYYSQIVNDFQKGDIAEGYSVSREKKESFPLTVTSAQKNPTAFYLCASSITQGYTEAFFGQGTRLTVV.

The chain uses TRBV20-1 and TRBJ1-2; D ambiguous. Trimming took 0 bases from V and 11 from J, leaving 10 bases between them. Germline V gene lookup returns CDR1 DFQATT and CDR2 SNEGSKA (reference sequence). The CDR3 is 11 residues long. As DNA, the CDR3 is TGCAGTGCTAGAGATCGAGTAACGTACACCTTC. This codes for CSARDRVTYTF.

The V call is TRBV10-3, the J call TRBJ2-2; 7 nucleotides align to TRBD1. Germline CDR1 reads ENHRY; CDR2 reads SYGVKD. This CDR3 is built from 15 residues. The V and J ends lost 5 bases and 0 bases, in that order; junction bases with no gene match: 3. The CDR3 nucleotides are TGTGCCATCAGTCTCGGGACAGCGAACACCGGGGAGCTGTTTTTT. The encoded protein is CAISLGTANTGELFF.

This clone came up many times. The rearrangement joins TRBV7-3 to TRBJ2-1; 9 bases line up with TRBD2. The V gene's germline CDR1 is SGHTA and CDR2 FQGTGA. V shed 1 base, J shed 5 bases, and the junction held 3 bases outside the gene matches. This CDR3 is built from 15 residues. The DNA of the CDR3 is TGTGCCAGCAGCTTAAGACTAGCGGATAACAATGAGCAGTTCTTC. It encodes CASSLRLADNNEQFF.

V is TRBV7-2 and J is TRBJ2-3; 10 bases agree with TRBD2. The germline CDR1 and CDR2 sequences are SGHTA and FQGNSA. J lost 5 bases, V lost 1 base, and 6 bases had no gene match. The CDR3 contains 16 residues. The CDR3 is CASSLVASGGRDTQYF. The CDR3, as DNA: TGTGCCAGCAGCTTAGTCGCTAGCGGGGGCCGAGATACGCAGTATTTT.

This clone was seen a handful of times. The chain joins TRBV2 to TRBJ1-5, with 7 bases aligning to TRBD1. With V trimmed by 4 bases and J by 4 bases, 4 bases remained unmatched. The CDR3 has 14 amino acids. Germline CDR1 SNHLY, CDR2 FYNNEI. The CDR3 protein is CASSVEGANQPQHF. Here the CDR3 DNA reads TGTGCCAGCAGTGTAGAGGGGGCTAATCAGCCCCAGCATTTT.

Points on this clone: At one boundary the junction diverges from the germline segment, which might be a read error. This chain links TRBV6-2 or TRBV6-3 with TRBJ2-2; possibly TRBD1 for D (5 bases). The germline gives CDR1 MNHEY, CDR2 SVGEGT. This CDR3 is built from 15 residues. CDR3 in DNA: TGTGCCAGCAATTACGGCAGTATAGGGGCCGGGGAGCTGTTTTTT. This gives the protein CASNYGSIGAGELFF.

In DNA, the CDR3 is TGTGCCAGCAGCCCGGGACTAGCGGGGGGTTTCGAGCAGTACTTC. Encoded protein: CASSPGLAGGFEQYF. The J gene is TRBJ2-7, the V gene TRBV6-2 or TRBV6-3; 15 nucleotides align to TRBD2. Losses at the gene ends were 6 bases for V and 6 bases for J; bases not matched to a gene: 6. The CDR3 runs to 15 residues. Per the germline V gene, CDR1 is MNHEY and CDR2 is SVGEGT.

In this sample, this clone turned up a few times. This chain uses TRBV6-1 with TRBJ2-7, with TRBD2 matching over 12 bases. The CDR3 length is 16 residues. CDR1 and CDR2 (germline): MNHNS, SASEGT. The J segment lost 6 bases and the V segment lost 4 bases, leaving 10 bases of the junction unmatched. The CDR3 protein is CASSGASGRASGEQYF. The CDR3 nucleotides are TGTGCCAGCAGTGGAGCTAGCGGGAGGGCGTCTGGCGAGCAGTACTTC.

This clone was observed a handful of times. The rearrangement joins TRBV4-3 to TRBJ1-2; 8 bases match TRBD1. Germline CDR1 LGHNA, CDR2 YSLEER. The V segment lost 0 bases and the J segment 4 bases; nucleotides outside the gene matches: 13. The CDR3 contains 18 residues. The CDR3 DNA is TGCGCCAGCAGCCAAGATCCTACTAGGACAGGGTTTGGCTATGGCTACACCTTC. As protein: CASSQDPTRTGFGYGYTF.

This chain joins TRBV3-1 (or the pseudogene TRBV3-2) and TRBJ2-3; tentative D call: TRBD1 (5 bases). Trimming left V 8 bases short and J 7 bases short, with 16 bases between. This CDR3 has 13 residues. Germline V gives CDR1 LGHDT, CDR2 YNNKEL (reference sequence). The CDR3 DNA sequence: TGTGCCAGCGCCCCCGGCAGGGCTAATACGCAGTATTTT. Protein: CASAPGRANTQYF.